This TCR beta chain derives from a study of blood T cell repertoires in COVID-19. The overall study: Some COVID-19 samples were acute and others convalescent; all came from the United States, Italy and Spain. From T cells, B-cell-depleted T cells, or PBMCs came the material, which was cDNA or gDNA.

Germline V gives CDR1 SGHRS, CDR2 YFSETQ. CDR3 length: 15 residues. V was clipped by 3 bases and J by 6 bases, with 17 bases between them. Original processing methods: By means of reference gene primer amplification, nucleated cell counts were estimated. Using immunoSEQ multiplex PCR, the repertoire was profiled, and TCRdb retains in-frame clones only, with some absent. For V, J and clone size, that table is used; D and trimming come from the DNA. Of 50,000 to 70,000 clones in the sample, around 90% were seen once. This rearrangement joins TRBV5-1 to TRBJ2-3, with a weak D call TRBD1 (7 bases). The receptor's source is a man aged 55 to 70 with acute or convalescent COVID-19. Sequencing was carried out using peripheral blood. The CDR3 loop is CASSSNRGGMDTQYF. The CDR3 DNA reads as TGCGCCAGCAGCTCAAACAGGGGAGGTATGGATACGCAGTATTTT. Combining the CDR3 with reference TRBV5-1 and TRBJ2-3 gives the whole variable domain KAGVTQTPRYLIKTRGQQVTLSCSPISGHRSVSWYQQTPGQGLQFLFEYFSETQRNKGNFPGRFSGRQFSNSRSEMNVSTLELGDSALYLCASSSNRGGMDTQYFGPGTRLTVL.